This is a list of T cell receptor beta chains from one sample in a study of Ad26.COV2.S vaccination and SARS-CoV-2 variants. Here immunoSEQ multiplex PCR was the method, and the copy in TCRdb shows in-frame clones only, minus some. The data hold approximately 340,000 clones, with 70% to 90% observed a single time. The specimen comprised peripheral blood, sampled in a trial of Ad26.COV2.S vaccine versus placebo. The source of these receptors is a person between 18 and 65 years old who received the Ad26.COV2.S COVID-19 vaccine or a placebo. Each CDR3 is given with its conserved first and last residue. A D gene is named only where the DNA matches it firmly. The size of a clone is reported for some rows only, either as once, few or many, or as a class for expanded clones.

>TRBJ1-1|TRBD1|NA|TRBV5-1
CASSWGTGGRSEAFF
TGCGCCAGCAGCTGGGGGACAGGGGGCAGATCTGAAGCTTTCTTT
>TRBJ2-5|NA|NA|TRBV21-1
CASSMHRGRKGETQYF
TGTGCCAGCAGCATGCACAGGGGGCGTAAAGGAGAGACCCAGTACTTC
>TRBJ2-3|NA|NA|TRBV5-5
CASRLLHSTDTQYF
TGTGCCAGCAGACTCCTGCATAGCACAGATACGCAGTATTTT
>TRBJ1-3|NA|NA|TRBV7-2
CASRVDPHSGNTIYF
TGTGCCAGCAGAGTCGATCCCCACTCTGGAAACACCATATATTTT
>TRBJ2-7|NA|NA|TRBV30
CAWRDRVRGPYEQYF
TGTGCCTGGAGAGATCGGGTCAGGGGCCCCTACGAGCAGTACTTC
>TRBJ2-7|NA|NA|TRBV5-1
CASSPVAGVYEQYF
TGCGCCAGCAGCCCGGTGGCAGGGGTTTACGAGCAGTACTTC
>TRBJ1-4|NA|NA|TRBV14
CASSPLGGVGEKLFF
TGTGCCAGCAGCCCTCTCGGAGGGGTTGGAGAAAAACTGTTTTTT
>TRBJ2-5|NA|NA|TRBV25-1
CASSALLGEVETQYF
TGTGCCAGCAGTGCCCTTCTAGGAGAAGTGGAGACCCAGTACTTC
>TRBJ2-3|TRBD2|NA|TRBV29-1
CSVEVGGPTDTQYF
TGCAGCGTTGAAGTGGGAGGGCCGACAGATACGCAGTATTTT
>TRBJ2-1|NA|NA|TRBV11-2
CASSLSTNNEQFF
TGTGCCAGCAGCCTTAGCACGAACAATGAGCAGTTCTTC
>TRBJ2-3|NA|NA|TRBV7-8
CASSFQTRDTQYF
TGTGCCAGCAGCTTTCAAACAAGAGATACGCAGTATTTT
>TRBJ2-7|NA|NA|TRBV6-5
CASSYSRYSSYEQYF
TGTGCCAGCAGTTACTCGAGGTACAGCTCCTACGAGCAGTACTTC
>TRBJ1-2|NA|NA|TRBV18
CASSTGSDYGYTF
TGTGCCAGCTCAACAGGGTCGGACTATGGCTACACCTTC
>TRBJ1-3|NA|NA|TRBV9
CASSPYWGPGNTIYF
TGTGCCAGCAGCCCCTATTGGGGTCCTGGAAACACCATATATTTT
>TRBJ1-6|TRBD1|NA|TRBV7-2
CASSSRQGGNSPLHF
TGTGCCAGCAGCTCCCGACAGGGCGGAAATTCACCCCTCCACTTT
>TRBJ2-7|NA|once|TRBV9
CASSPPTPAGSDEQYF
TGTGCCAGCAGCCCTCCCACCCCTGCAGGTTCGGACGAGCAGTACTTC
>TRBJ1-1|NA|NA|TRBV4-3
CASSQDSIYTEAFF
TGCGCCAGCAGCCAAGATTCGATCTACACTGAAGCTTTCTTT
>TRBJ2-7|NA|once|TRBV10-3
CAISQQDRVFYEQYF
TGTGCCATCAGTCAACAGGACCGAGTTTTTTACGAGCAGTACTTC
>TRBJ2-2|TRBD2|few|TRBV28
CASSLGGGGTGELFF
TGTGCCAGCAGTTTAGGGGGCGGGGGGACCGGGGAGCTGTTTTTT
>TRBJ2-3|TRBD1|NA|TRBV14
CASSQETGGTDTQYF
TGTGCCAGCAGCCAGGAGACAGGGGGCACAGATACGCAGTATTTT
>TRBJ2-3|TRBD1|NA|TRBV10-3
CAISRQGNTDTQYF
TGTGCCATCAGTAGACAGGGCAACACAGATACGCAGTATTTT
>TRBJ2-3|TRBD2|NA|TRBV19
CASPCWDYSTDTQYF
TGTGCCAGCCCGTGCTGGGACTATAGCACAGATACGCAGTATTTT
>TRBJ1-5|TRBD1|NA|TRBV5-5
CASSLVGTGVADQPQHF
TGTGCCAGCAGCTTGGTCGGGACAGGGGTCGCCGATCAGCCCCAGCATTTT
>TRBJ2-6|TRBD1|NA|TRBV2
CASREGQGFGGANVLTF
TGTGCCAGCAGAGAGGGACAGGGGTTCGGTGGGGCCAACGTCCTGACTTTC
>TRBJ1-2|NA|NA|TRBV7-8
CASSLAGGNYGYTF
TGTGCCAGCAGCTTAGCTGGAGGGAACTATGGCTACACCTTC
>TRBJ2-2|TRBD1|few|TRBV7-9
CASSLTGVGELFF
TGTGCCAGCAGCTTGACAGGGGTCGGGGAGCTGTTTTTT
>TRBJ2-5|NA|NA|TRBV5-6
CASSFNLARDQETQYF
TGTGCCAGCAGCTTTAACTTGGCGAGGGACCAAGAGACCCAGTACTTC
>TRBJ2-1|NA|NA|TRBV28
CASSLFWELGYNEQFF
TGTGCCAGCAGTTTATTCTGGGAACTGGGCTACAATGAGCAGTTCTTC
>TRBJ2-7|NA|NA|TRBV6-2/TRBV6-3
CASSSRGYEQYF
TGTGCCAGCAGTTCCAGGGGTTACGAGCAGTACTTC
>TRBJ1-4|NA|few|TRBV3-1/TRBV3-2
CASSQRGRGEKLFF
TGTGCCAGCAGCCAGCGGGGGCGCGGTGAAAAACTGTTTTTT
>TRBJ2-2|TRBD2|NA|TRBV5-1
CASSSTSGMAGELFF
TGCGCCAGCAGCTCAACTAGCGGGATGGCCGGGGAGCTGTTTTTT
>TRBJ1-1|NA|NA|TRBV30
CAWSVRDTEAFF
TGTGCCTGGAGTGTACGGGACACTGAAGCTTTCTTT
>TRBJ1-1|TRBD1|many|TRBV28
CASSFGDRVNTEAFF
TGTGCCAGCAGTTTTGGGGACAGGGTTAACACTGAAGCTTTCTTT
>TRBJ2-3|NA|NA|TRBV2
CASTMTTDGYTDTQYF
TGTGCCAGCACCATGACAACGGACGGGTACACAGATACGCAGTATTTT
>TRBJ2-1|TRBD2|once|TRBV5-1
CASSSPSGGARSRVSYNEQFF
TGCGCCAGCAGCTCGCCTAGCGGGGGGGCGAGAAGCAGAGTTTCCTACAATGAGCAGTTCTTC
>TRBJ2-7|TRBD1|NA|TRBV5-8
CASSWGTASYEQYF
TGTGCCAGCAGCTGGGGGACAGCCTCCTACGAGCAGTACTTC
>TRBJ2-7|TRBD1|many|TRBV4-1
CASSSGTGKYEQYF
TGCGCCAGCAGCTCCGGGACAGGGAAGTACGAGCAGTACTTC
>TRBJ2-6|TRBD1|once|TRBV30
CAWAQGVTGANVLTF
TGTGCCTGGGCACAGGGGGTGACTGGGGCCAACGTCCTGACTTTC
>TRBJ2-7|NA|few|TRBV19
CASSVGQHHYEQYF
TGTGCCAGTAGTGTCGGACAGCACCACTACGAGCAGTACTTC
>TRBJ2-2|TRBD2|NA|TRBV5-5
CASSLQTSGRIDTGELFF
TGTGCCAGCAGCCTCCAGACTAGCGGGAGGATTGACACCGGGGAGCTGTTTTTT
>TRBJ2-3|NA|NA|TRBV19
CASSTLGGSTFTQYF
TGTGCCAGTAGTACATTGGGAGGTAGCACTTTTACGCAGTATTTT
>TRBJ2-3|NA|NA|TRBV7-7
CASSLGLKQGAGGTDTQYF
TGTGCTAGCAGCTTAGGTCTAAAACAGGGAGCTGGCGGCACAGATACGCAGTATTTT